The text below deals with one T cell receptor (beta chain). Which cohort a participant joined came from the clinical history participants gave. Data came from immunoSEQ multiplex PCR; TCRdb stores just in-frame clones and leaves some out. There are fewer than 250,000 clones in the sample; 84% occur only once, and roughly 3.2% lies in the top ten. The sample originates from a study of blood T cell repertoires in COVID-19. The CDR3 covers 15 residues. J lost 9 bases, V lost 4 bases, and 5 bases had no gene match. Germline V gene lookup returns CDR1 MNHEY and CDR2 SVGAGI. The sample comprised PBMCs or T cells enriched from blood (not recorded which). The chain combines TRBV6-5 with TRBJ2-1; 14 bases fit TRBD2. This receptor was obtained from a woman in her twenties or thirties who had been exposed to COVID-19. The CDR3, as DNA: TGTGCCAGCAGTTCTCAGACTAGCGGGGGGGTTGAGCAGTTCTTC. This sequence encodes CASSSQTSGGVEQFF.